This TCR beta chain was sequenced during a study of blood T cells in healthy people across ages (dated by TCRdb to between 2014 and 2017). Background for the entire study: In model experiments, roughly one uniquely barcoded TCR beta cDNA molecule per two T cells was captured by template switching. Using the same blood draw, the study looked at two additional independent replicas of 1 million unique cDNA reads for two donors, one aged 18 to 30 and the other aged 80 or older. Using deep sequencing normalized with unique cDNA molecular identifiers, the study measured how TCR beta repertoire diversity changes with age. The donors were divided into four age groups: young (average around 17 years), middle-aged (roughly 40), aged (under 70) and long-lived (about 84). Findings and caveats that apply to the study as a whole: Donor CMV infection status was unknown, potentially confounding age-related changes in expanded clonotypes. Since profiling was done on bulk unsorted PBMCs, naive and antigen-experienced compartments could not be conclusively compared. The percentage of naive T cells measured by flow cytometry correlated strongly with observed TCR beta diversity. Compared with the aged group, more naive CD4+ T cells, fewer expanded clones and increased TCR diversity were shown by the long-lived group, suggesting age selection. Total diversity estimates from one million sequenced T cells were considered lower bounds and underestimates. As age increased, observed TCR beta diversity per million T cells dropped in a roughly linear way, and a significant reduction was already evident by age roughly 36.

On this clonotype itself: No antigen is known for it. No per-base quality is available; no much larger clone lies one base away.

Library preparation used 5' RACE. Sequencing was performed on an Illumina HiSeq 2500. A second PCR of roughly 6 to 11 cycles was run with a J-beta primer mix and a sample-barcoded 5' primer. A unique molecular identifier was introduced onto each TCR beta cDNA molecule by a template-switch 5' adaptor carrying 12 random nucleotides. At least 2.5 million CDR3-containing paired-end reads were obtained from each sample. The Mint cDNA synthesis kit, primed by a TRBC-specific oligonucleotide, was used to synthesize first-strand cDNA from all RNA. All cDNA was treated with uracil-DNA glycosylase and then went through a first 18-cycle PCR with the universal primers M1SS and BC2_uni_R. Per the source publication's procedure: For normalization, 1 million high-quality reads were randomly selected from each sample, with every read carrying a distinct molecular identifier. Reads with shared molecular identifiers were discarded instead of being binned into consensus sequences. MiTCR, set to a Q25 quality threshold and the strictest error-elimination algorithm, was used for CDR3 identification, clonotype clustering and error correction. A nonparametric unseen species model with Euler transformation was used to estimate lower-bound total TCR beta diversity. TCRdb's own reprocessing of the public reads used fastp at Q25 and MiXCR and kept productive beta chains. Entries are consolidated by CDR3 protein sequence, retaining the most common genes and DNA. None of the V and J calls come from the authors' own analysis; TCRdb made them. This sample lists hundreds of thousands of distinct CDR3 sequences; around 24% were detected once. Roughly 3.1% of the sample rests with the top ten.

The CDR3, cysteine through phenylalanine, is 18 amino acids long. The CDR3 DNA has 54 bases and is translated from base 1. CDR1 and CDR2, looked up from the germline V gene, are SGHRS and YFSETQ. For this chain, trimming is 0 bases at the V end and 1 base at the J end, and the number of junction bases without a gene match is 5. Systemically healthy Caucasian individuals from Russia, 35 to 40 in total and aged 6 to 90 years, were included as donors. Roughly 10 milliliters of peripheral blood were drawn from each donor into EDTA-treated Vacutainer tubes. Ficoll-Paque density-gradient centrifugation was used to isolate PBMCs, with at least 6.5 million per sample. Trizol reagent was used to extract total RNA from PBMCs, with at least 6 micrograms per sample. The percentages of naive CD45RAhigh/CD27high T cells were determined by flow cytometry on a PBMC aliquot from every donor. This same sample was also taken into another study, of T cells of mothers and their children. The second source states: Donors were nine systemically healthy Caucasian individuals: three mothers and their six children. cDNA synthesis used all of the extracted RNA, with roughly 1.6 ug of RNA in each 15 ul reaction. In the second PCR, sample barcodes and 2-4 random nucleotides were introduced via the M1S primer. Each mother yielded over 9.5 million TCR beta CDR3 reads and each child 2.5 million to 3 million reads. In both related and unrelated pairs, thymic selection shapes the output of TCR recombination in a similar way, with inherited differences having only a minor effect. Normalized repertoire overlap in related mother-child pairs was always slightly higher than in unrelated mother-child pairs, but the difference was never significant. Persistent microchimeric T cell clones were not detected, at a sensitivity of around 100 clones per million clonotypes. Deep NGS was used in the study to compare the TCR beta repertoires of mothers and children and to look for features that separate related mother-child pairs from unrelated individuals. The mean age was 40 +/- 4 years for the mothers and approximately 11 +/- 4 years for the children. After adapters were ligated using NEBNext reagents, the libraries underwent 100+100 nt paired-end sequencing on an Illumina HiSeq 2000. To prevent cross-contamination, the mother and child libraries were prepared one month apart and sequenced in separate runs. Each donor had between 500,000 and 2,000,000 distinct TCR beta clonotypes identified. Naive TCR beta clonotypes were estimated from low-frequency clonotypes matched to each donor's FACS-determined naive share, without sorting.

This chain is built from TRBV5-1 and TRBJ2-5; TRBD2 aligns with 14 central bases. The receptor was derived from a boy younger than 18 in good health. The sample taken for sequencing was blood. The CDR3 sequence is CASSLGGTSGGSQETQYF. The nucleotides are TGCGCCAGCAGCTTGGGAGGGACTAGCGGGGGTTCCCAAGAGACCCAGTACTTC.